The present entry profiles one T cell receptor beta chain with its context. This sample is drawn from a study of blood T cell repertoires in COVID-19. On the study more broadly: Collection of acute and convalescent COVID-19 samples took place in the United States, Italy and Spain.

Per the study methods: Estimates of nucleated cell counts were drawn from the amplification of reference gene primers. Profiled with immunoSEQ multiplex PCR; TCRdb holds only in-frame clones, not every one. V and J calls and clone size are copied from that table; D and trimming were computed from the DNA. The table has some 380,000 clones, over 75% seen once. Trimming took off 3 bases at V and 0 bases at J, with 9 bases between the two ends. Germline CDR1 SGHRS, CDR2 YFSETQ. This CDR3 region has 14 residues. Material: PBMCs or T cells enriched from blood (not recorded which). The chain joins TRBV5-1 to TRBJ1-2, with D unresolved. The receptor's source is a man aged 30 to 45 who had recovered from COVID-19. DNA of the CDR3: TGCGCCAGCAGCTGGTCGAGAGCTAACTATGGCTACACCTTC. Translating it yields CASSWSRANYGYTF.